This T cell receptor (beta chain) was profiled in a study of T cells after yellow fever vaccination. Study results and caveats: Of the clonotypes, a small share occurred in both CD4 and CD8 compartments.

TCRdb used MiXCR to reprocess the 5' RACE reads, holding one entry per CDR3 protein. The sample lists around 310,000 distinct CDR3 sequences, approximately 3.8% seen once, with 20% to 25% in the top ten. The CDR3 has 15 amino acids. The V segment lost 0 bases and the J segment 5 bases; nucleotides outside the gene matches: 5. Looked up from germline, CDR1 is SGHVS and CDR2 is FNYEAQ. This clonotype was counted ten times or more. Its cognate antigen is unknown. The chain couples TRBV7-6 to TRBJ2-5, with 8 bases matching TRBD1. Specimen: PBMCs, collected on the day of the yellow fever booster vaccination. The source of this sequence is a man younger than 35 who received the YFV17D yellow fever vaccine. The CDR3 reads CASSLAWTGRETQYF. The CDR3 coding sequence is TGTGCCAGCAGCTTAGCCTGGACAGGGCGGGAGACCCAGTACTTC.